The clone carrying this T cell receptor (beta chain) has a count of ten or more. What it binds is unknown. A unique molecular identifier was attached to every TCR cDNA molecule. TCRdb itself ran the 5' RACE reads through MiXCR, one entry per CDR3 protein. The sample lists over 45,000 distinct CDR3 sequences, approximately 5.3% seen once, with around 10% in the top ten. The CDR3 has 15 residues. Losses at the gene ends were 4 bases for V and 4 bases for J; bases not matched to a gene: 7. CDR1 and CDR2 from the germline V gene are MGHRA and YSYEKL. Time point specified: sample taken at primary tumor resection. Tumor, nontumor lung or frozen PBMC supplied whole RNA that was sequenced unsorted. The donor group consisted of around 70 patients who had untreated, early-stage non-small cell lung cancer. This record comes from a study of spatial heterogeneity in lung cancer. Study overall: Unique TCR and UMI combinations averaged more than ten appearances each in raw reads.

Notes on the study in general: Compared with follow-up, resection was when ubiquitous expanded tumor TCRs appeared in blood more.

This chain links TRBV4-1 with TRBJ2-7, with 10 bases matching TRBD2. The source is a male donor with early-stage non-small cell lung cancer. Material: PBMCs, obtained at surgery. The CDR3 coding sequence is TGCGCCAGCAGCCCTATGACTAGCGGGTCTTACGAGCAGTACTTC. This translates into CASSPMTSGSYEQYF.